A selection of T cell receptor beta chains follows, all from one sample in a study of cytomegalovirus exposure and HLA in healthy donors. The protocol was immunoSEQ multiplex PCR, while the TCRdb copy is restricted to in-frame clones and leaves out a portion. The sample shows some 240,000 clones, less than 90% of them seen only once. The sequenced sample consisted of PBMCs. These receptors were taken from a woman aged 18-35 years in good health and CMV-seronegative. Each CDR3 is given with its conserved first and last residue. The D gene is left open where the match is weak. Some rows have no size entry. The others give once, few or many, or a class for an expanded clone.

v_call: TRBV7-2; clone_size: NA; d_call: NA; j_call: TRBJ2-3; cdr3_nt: TGTGCCAGCAGACGGGGGAGGCACACAGATACGCAGTATTTT; cdr3_aa: CASRRGRHTDTQYF
v_call: TRBV2; clone_size: NA; d_call: NA; j_call: TRBJ1-1; cdr3_nt: TGTGCCAGCAGTGAAACAGAGAACACTGAAGCTTTCTTT; cdr3_aa: CASSETENTEAFF
v_call: TRBV7-2; clone_size: NA; d_call: TRBD1; j_call: TRBJ2-7; cdr3_nt: TGTGCCAGCAGCTTATCGGCAGGGGGCGGGTACGAGCAGTACTTC; cdr3_aa: CASSLSAGGGYEQYF
v_call: TRBV28; clone_size: NA; d_call: NA; j_call: TRBJ2-7; cdr3_nt: TGTGCCAGCAGTTTATACCCCGGGTATCAAAACGACGAGCAGTACTTC; cdr3_aa: CASSLYPGYQNDEQYF
v_call: TRBV29-1; clone_size: NA; d_call: NA; j_call: TRBJ1-1; cdr3_nt: TGCAGCGTCGCGACAGCGAACACTGAAGCTTTCTTT; cdr3_aa: CSVATANTEAFF
v_call: TRBV6-5; clone_size: NA; d_call: NA; j_call: TRBJ2-2; cdr3_nt: TGTGCCAGCAGTTACCGGGGGCAGGGAGGGACCGGGGAGCTGTTTTTT; cdr3_aa: CASSYRGQGGTGELFF
v_call: TRBV6-6; clone_size: NA; d_call: NA; j_call: TRBJ2-7; cdr3_nt: TGTGCCAGCAGAGGGACAATCTACGAGCAGTACTTC; cdr3_aa: CASRGTIYEQYF
v_call: TRBV27; clone_size: NA; d_call: NA; j_call: TRBJ2-1; cdr3_nt: TGTGCCAGCACTCCTTCCGGGACATACAACAATGAGCAGTTCTTC; cdr3_aa: CASTPSGTYNNEQFF
v_call: TRBV28; clone_size: NA; d_call: NA; j_call: TRBJ2-3; cdr3_nt: TGTGCCAGCAGTTTACGTCGGACAGCCTGGTCAGATACGCAGTATTTT; cdr3_aa: CASSLRRTAWSDTQYF
v_call: TRBV12-5; clone_size: NA; d_call: TRBD2; j_call: TRBJ2-3; cdr3_nt: TGTGCTAGTGGTTTGGTACGACTAGCGGGGGCCCGTTACACAGATACGCAGTATTTT; cdr3_aa: CASGLVRLAGARYTDTQYF
v_call: TRBV29-1; clone_size: NA; d_call: TRBD1; j_call: TRBJ1-1; cdr3_nt: TGCAGCGTTGGCGACAGGGGGCAGACTGAAGCTTTCTTT; cdr3_aa: CSVGDRGQTEAFF
v_call: TRBV2; clone_size: NA; d_call: TRBD1; j_call: TRBJ2-1; cdr3_nt: TGTGCCAGCAACCTACAGGGGGCAGGTGAGCAGTTCTTC; cdr3_aa: CASNLQGAGEQFF
v_call: TRBV6-1; clone_size: NA; d_call: NA; j_call: TRBJ2-7; cdr3_nt: TGTGCCAGCAGGGACCGGGACTCCGAGCAGTACTTC; cdr3_aa: CASRDRDSEQYF
v_call: TRBV9; clone_size: NA; d_call: TRBD1; j_call: TRBJ2-5; cdr3_nt: TGTGCCAGCAGCGTAGTGGACAGGGGTGAGACCCAGTACTTC; cdr3_aa: CASSVVDRGETQYF
v_call: TRBV18; clone_size: NA; d_call: NA; j_call: TRBJ2-7; cdr3_nt: TGTGCCAGCTCACAGGATCAGGGGTGGGACGAGCAGTACTTC; cdr3_aa: CASSQDQGWDEQYF
v_call: TRBV4-1; clone_size: NA; d_call: NA; j_call: TRBJ1-2; cdr3_nt: TGCGCCAGCAGCCAAGCCTGGACAGAACTTAATGGCTACACCTTC; cdr3_aa: CASSQAWTELNGYTF
v_call: TRBV27; clone_size: once; d_call: NA; j_call: TRBJ2-4; cdr3_nt: TGTGCCAGCAGTGGTGTAGGGGCCAAAAACATTCAGTACTTC; cdr3_aa: CASSGVGAKNIQYF
v_call: TRBV5-1; clone_size: NA; d_call: NA; j_call: TRBJ2-3; cdr3_nt: TGCGCCAGCACCTTATCTGAGACAGATACGCAGTATTTT; cdr3_aa: CASTLSETDTQYF
v_call: TRBV27; clone_size: NA; d_call: TRBD2; j_call: TRBJ2-1; cdr3_nt: TGTGCCAGCAGTTCCCCGGGAGGTCCTAATGAGCAGTTCTTC; cdr3_aa: CASSSPGGPNEQFF
v_call: TRBV5-4; clone_size: NA; d_call: NA; j_call: TRBJ1-1; cdr3_nt: TGTGCCAGCAGTCACGACAGGCAAAACACTGAAGCTTTCTTT; cdr3_aa: CASSHDRQNTEAFF
v_call: TRBV28; clone_size: NA; d_call: TRBD1; j_call: TRBJ1-1; cdr3_nt: TGTGCCAGCAGTGTCCGGGACAGGGAGACTGAAGCTTTCTTT; cdr3_aa: CASSVRDRETEAFF
v_call: TRBV18; clone_size: once; d_call: NA; j_call: TRBJ1-6; cdr3_nt: TGTGCCAGCTCAGCCAGGGGTTCACCCCTCCACTTT; cdr3_aa: CASSARGSPLHF
v_call: TRBV9; clone_size: NA; d_call: TRBD1; j_call: TRBJ1-3; cdr3_nt: TGTGCCAGCAGCAGGGGGACAGGGGCTGCCCCCTCGAACACCATATATTTT; cdr3_aa: CASSRGTGAAPSNTIYF
v_call: TRBV30; clone_size: NA; d_call: NA; j_call: TRBJ2-7; cdr3_nt: TGTGCCTGGAGTGCCGGGACGGGCTCCTACGAGCAGTACTTC; cdr3_aa: CAWSAGTGSYEQYF
v_call: TRBV4-2; clone_size: NA; d_call: TRBD2; j_call: TRBJ2-1; cdr3_nt: TGTGCCAGCAGCCTCACACTAGCGGGGAGCTCCTACAATGAGCAGTTCTTC; cdr3_aa: CASSLTLAGSSYNEQFF
v_call: TRBV6-5; clone_size: NA; d_call: NA; j_call: TRBJ1-1; cdr3_nt: TGTGCCAGCAAAGCCAGGCTCACTGAAGCTTTCTTT; cdr3_aa: CASKARLTEAFF
v_call: TRBV11-2; clone_size: NA; d_call: NA; j_call: TRBJ2-1; cdr3_nt: TGTGCCAGCAGCCCCGGGGGTTTTGGCTACAATGAGCAGTTCTTC; cdr3_aa: CASSPGGFGYNEQFF
v_call: TRBV9; clone_size: NA; d_call: TRBD1; j_call: TRBJ1-6; cdr3_nt: TGTGCCAGCAGCCCCGGACAGGGGAGGAGCTCCTATAATTCACCCCTCCACTTT; cdr3_aa: CASSPGQGRSSYNSPLHF
v_call: TRBV5-5; clone_size: NA; d_call: NA; j_call: TRBJ1-1; cdr3_nt: TGTGCCAGCAGCTTGGTTGTGAACACTGAAGCTTTCTTT; cdr3_aa: CASSLVVNTEAFF
v_call: TRBV6-6; clone_size: NA; d_call: NA; j_call: TRBJ2-7; cdr3_nt: TGTGCCAGCAGTTACTCCGAACAGGGTTCCCTCGAGCAGTACTTC; cdr3_aa: CASSYSEQGSLEQYF
v_call: TRBV30; clone_size: NA; d_call: TRBD2; j_call: TRBJ2-3; cdr3_nt: TGTGCCTGGAGTGCCGGACTAGCGGGGGGGACAGATACGCAGTATTTT; cdr3_aa: CAWSAGLAGGTDTQYF
v_call: TRBV5-6; clone_size: NA; d_call: NA; j_call: TRBJ2-4; cdr3_nt: TGTGCCAGCAGCTTGGTGTCAGAAAACATTCAGTACTTC; cdr3_aa: CASSLVSENIQYF
v_call: TRBV7-2; clone_size: NA; d_call: NA; j_call: TRBJ1-2; cdr3_nt: TGTGCCAGCAGCTTAGTTAGCCAGGCACGGGGCTACACCTTC; cdr3_aa: CASSLVSQARGYTF
v_call: TRBV13; clone_size: once; d_call: NA; j_call: TRBJ2-7; cdr3_nt: TGTGCCAGCAGCCTGGGGACGGACTCCTACGAGCAGTACTTC; cdr3_aa: CASSLGTDSYEQYF
v_call: TRBV6-5; clone_size: NA; d_call: TRBD1; j_call: TRBJ1-2; cdr3_nt: TGTGCCAGCAGGGACAGGGGGCGCGGTGGCTACACCTTC; cdr3_aa: CASRDRGRGGYTF
v_call: TRBV6-1; clone_size: NA; d_call: NA; j_call: TRBJ1-5; cdr3_nt: TGTGCCAGCAGTGAAGAACAGGCCCTACTATATAGCAATCAGCCCCAGCATTTT; cdr3_aa: CASSEEQALLYSNQPQHF
v_call: TRBV6-5; clone_size: NA; d_call: NA; j_call: TRBJ2-1; cdr3_nt: TGTGCCAGCAGTCAAGGGGGGTCCTACAATGAGCAGTTCTTC; cdr3_aa: CASSQGGSYNEQFF
v_call: TRBV14; clone_size: NA; d_call: TRBD1; j_call: TRBJ2-1; cdr3_nt: TGTGCCAGCAGTCCGACAGGGAGACCGGAGCAGTTCTTC; cdr3_aa: CASSPTGRPEQFF
v_call: TRBV7-8; clone_size: NA; d_call: NA; j_call: TRBJ1-1; cdr3_nt: TGTGCCAGCAGCTTAGTGGAGCGGGTTCAAGAAGCTTTCTTT; cdr3_aa: CASSLVERVQEAFF
v_call: TRBV4-1; clone_size: NA; d_call: NA; j_call: TRBJ1-2; cdr3_nt: TGCGCCAGCAGCCCCCCAGGTGACTATGGCTACACCTTC; cdr3_aa: CASSPPGDYGYTF
v_call: TRBV12-5; clone_size: NA; d_call: TRBD2; j_call: TRBJ2-2; cdr3_nt: TGTGCTAGTGGTTTCCAGCGGGAGGGCCAATCCGGGGAGCTGTTTTTT; cdr3_aa: CASGFQREGQSGELFF
v_call: TRBV11-2; clone_size: NA; d_call: TRBD1; j_call: TRBJ2-5; cdr3_nt: TGTGCCAGCAGCTCCCAGGGGGTTGTCCAAGAGACCCAGTACTTC; cdr3_aa: CASSSQGVVQETQYF
v_call: TRBV19; clone_size: NA; d_call: NA; j_call: TRBJ1-4; cdr3_nt: TGTGCCAGTAGTATACCGCAGGGAGGAAAACTGTTTTTT; cdr3_aa: CASSIPQGGKLFF
v_call: TRBV4-2; clone_size: NA; d_call: TRBD2; j_call: TRBJ2-1; cdr3_nt: TGTGCCAGCAGCCAAGAGACTCTAGCGGATCACTACAATGAGCAGTTCTTC; cdr3_aa: CASSQETLADHYNEQFF
v_call: TRBV28; clone_size: NA; d_call: TRBD2; j_call: TRBJ2-7; cdr3_nt: TGTGCCAGCAGTTTTGCTAGCGGGAGAAGAGAGCAGTACTTC; cdr3_aa: CASSFASGRREQYF
v_call: TRBV6-1; clone_size: NA; d_call: NA; j_call: TRBJ2-1; cdr3_nt: TGTGCCAGCAGTGAAGCGCCGAGCTCCAATGAGCAGTTCTTC; cdr3_aa: CASSEAPSSNEQFF
v_call: TRBV6-1; clone_size: NA; d_call: TRBD1; j_call: TRBJ1-5; cdr3_nt: TGTGCCAGCAGACTGACAGGGGACTATGTTCAGCCCCAGCATTTT; cdr3_aa: CASRLTGDYVQPQHF
v_call: TRBV18; clone_size: NA; d_call: NA; j_call: TRBJ2-3; cdr3_nt: TGTGCCAGCTCACCACCCGGCGGACAAAGCACAGATACGCAGTATTTT; cdr3_aa: CASSPPGGQSTDTQYF
v_call: TRBV11-2; clone_size: NA; d_call: NA; j_call: TRBJ2-1; cdr3_nt: TGTGCCAGCAGCTTTATAGCGCAATCCTACAATGAGCAGTTCTTC; cdr3_aa: CASSFIAQSYNEQFF
v_call: TRBV5-6; clone_size: once; d_call: TRBD1; j_call: TRBJ1-5; cdr3_nt: TGTGCCAGCAGCGCCGGACAGGGTAATCAGCCCCAGCATTTT; cdr3_aa: CASSAGQGNQPQHF
v_call: TRBV6-4; clone_size: NA; d_call: NA; j_call: TRBJ2-1; cdr3_nt: TGTGCCAGCAGTGACAGGGGAGGAGGGGGATACAATGAGCAGTTCTTC; cdr3_aa: CASSDRGGGGYNEQFF
v_call: TRBV19; clone_size: NA; d_call: NA; j_call: TRBJ2-7; cdr3_nt: TGTGCCAGTAACCTGGGAGGGGGCCCAGGGGCCCGCGAGCAGTACTTC; cdr3_aa: CASNLGGGPGAREQYF
v_call: TRBV10-1; clone_size: NA; d_call: TRBD1; j_call: TRBJ1-2; cdr3_nt: TGCGCCAGCAGTTCCGGGACAGGGAGCGGCTACACCTTC; cdr3_aa: CASSSGTGSGYTF